The next 5 T cell receptor beta chains were all read from a single sample in a study of metastatic and nonmetastatic thyroid tumors. All patients were untreated before thyroid surgery. With MiXCR, TCRdb reprocessed the PCR reads. The sample yields approximately 40,000 clones, less than 50% seen once. The sequenced sample was tumor tissue. The receptors were sampled from a male donor with papillary thyroid cancer or a benign thyroid nodule (not recorded which). Some clones in this sample may be carry-over from other donors' samples.

The genes are TRBV30 and TRBJ1-5, with D unclear. The CDR3 extends over 15 amino acids. The V and J ends lost 0 bases and 0 bases respectively, with 9 bases between them. Per the germline V gene, CDR1 is GTSNPN and CDR2 is SVGIG (reference sequence). The DNA for the CDR3 is TGTGCCTGGAGTGTACATGGTTATAGCAATCAGCCCCAGCATTTT. Protein: CAWSVHGYSNQPQHF.

This clone was found a few times. This CDR3 reads CASRAGSSGNTIYF. The CDR3, as DNA: TGCGCCAGCAGAGCCGGGTCCTCTGGAAACACCATATATTTT. The chain combines TRBV5-1 with TRBJ1-3; D is ambiguous. Trimming removed 5 bases at V and 0 bases at J, with 9 bases between. The CDR3 runs to 14 residues. Germline V lookup: CDR1 SGHRS, CDR2 YFSETQ.

This clone occurred a few times. The V gene is TRBV6-1, the J gene TRBJ2-1, with D unclear. V was trimmed by 2 bases and J by 5 bases, leaving 13 bases between them. CDR3 length: 15 residues. Germline CDR1 and CDR2: MNHNS and SASEGT. As DNA, the CDR3 is TGTGCCAGCAGTGAATCGAGGCAACGACACAATGAGCAGTTCTTC. It is translated as CASSESRQRHNEQFF.

The sample holds a few counts of this clone. CDR3 sequence: CASRFLNTGELFF. DNA of the CDR3: TGTGCCAGCAGGTTTTTAAACACCGGGGAGCTGTTTTTT. The chain couples TRBV28 to TRBJ2-2; D gene ambiguous. V dropped 6 bases and J dropped 2 bases, with 7 bases sitting between them. There are 13 residues in the CDR3. Germline V lookup: CDR1 MDHEN, CDR2 SYDVKM.

This rearrangement joins TRBV6-2 or TRBV6-3 to TRBJ1-2, with D possibly matching TRBD1 (6 bases). CDR3 length: 12 amino acids. The V gene lost 5 bases and the J gene lost 4 bases, with 8 bases spanning the gap. Germline CDR1 reads MNHEY; CDR2 reads SVGEGT. The CDR3 sequence is CASSGQSYGYTF. CDR3 in DNA: TGTGCCAGCAGTGGACAGTCCTATGGCTACACCTTC.